The clone carrying this T cell receptor beta chain was seen many times. Its specificity is not known. The sample is drawn from a study of T cells in Graves' hyperthyroidism and ophthalmopathy. This CDR3 is built from 14 residues. Germline CDR1 MNHEY, CDR2 SVGAGI. V shed 2 bases and J shed 1 base, with 8 bases lying between them. Clinicians diagnosed patients from clinical symptoms, serum thyroxine and TRAb, thyroid ultrasound and orbital computed tomography. RNA transcripts were the template for amplifying TCR beta CDR3 regions. HTBI primers were employed in a first-round RT-PCR of the TCR CDR3. TCRdb used MiXCR to reprocess the multiplex PCR reads, holding one entry per CDR3 protein. The repertoire consists of some 500,000 distinct CDR3 sequences, with about 15% occurring once and the leading ten covering 25% to 30%. General study results and limits: The blood repertoire included most of the expanded thyroid clonotypes above 0.001.

The sequence was collected from a woman under 40 with Graves' ophthalmopathy. The V and J genes are TRBV6-5 and TRBJ1-1; D gene unclear. The sequenced sample consisted of blood. The CDR3 here is CASSYRNKNTEAFF. The CDR3 DNA reads TGTGCCAGCAGTTACCGTAACAAGAACACTGAAGCTTTCTTT.